This T cell receptor (beta chain) was observed in a study of T cell changes during pregnancy in multiple sclerosis. Some clones are missing from TCRdb's copy, which holds only in-frame ones; the method was immunoSEQ multiplex PCR. Of just under 60,000 clones in the sample, more than 85% are singletons; the top ten hold about 0.9%. The sample here was peripheral blood, taken in the first trimester of pregnancy. The clonotype comes from a female donor with multiple sclerosis, enrolled in a pregnancy study.

The CDR3 spells CASSPSLTGVSSDTQYF. The CDR3, as DNA: TGCGCCAGCAGTCCGAGCCTGACAGGGGTTTCTTCAGATACGCAGTATTTT. This chain joins TRBV4-3 and TRBJ2-3; 8 bases fit TRBD1. The CDR3 consists of 17 residues. CDR1 is LGHNA, CDR2 YSLEER, per germline. V was clipped by 6 bases and J by 4 bases; unmatched bases: 15.